The text below deals with one T cell receptor beta chain. The assay was immunoSEQ multiplex PCR, and TCRdb's table has in-frame clones only and misses some. The table shows about 59,000 clones, with 92% occurring only once. The data stem from a study of T cell changes during pregnancy in multiple sclerosis. Trimming removed 0 bases from V and 1 base from J; junction bases left unmatched: 4. This CDR3 spans 15 amino acids. CDR1 and CDR2 (germline): SGDLS, YYNGEE. This chain joins TRBV9 and TRBJ2-7; 7 positions agree with TRBD1. Specimen: peripheral blood, collected in the third trimester of pregnancy. This receptor was obtained from a female donor in good health, enrolled as a control in a pregnancy study. CDR3 protein: CASSVDGTVSYEQYF. The CDR3 DNA follows: TGTGCCAGCAGCGTAGACGGGACAGTTTCCTACGAGCAGTACTTC.